The rows below give T cell receptor beta chains drawn from one sample of a study of cytomegalovirus exposure and HLA in healthy donors. Clones were sequenced by immunoSEQ multiplex PCR, and TCRdb holds only the in-frame ones, with some missing. The repertoire includes some 140,000 clones, approximately 82% of them detected once, and 25% to 30% sits in the top ten. The material sequenced was PBMCs. Receptors originate from a young man in good health and CMV-seropositive. Each CDR3 is given with its conserved first and last residue. The D gene is left open where the match is weak. Clone size is stated in some rows and not others, as once, few, many or a class when expanded.

TRBJ1-2 . TRBV5-1 . TGCGCCAGCAGCTTACAGGGAGATCTAAACTATGGCTACACCTTC CASSLQGDLNYGYTF
TRBJ1-1 . TRBV7-9 . TGTGCCAGCAGCTTAGTGTTTGCGCCTTCGAACACTGAAGCTTTCTTT CASSLVFAPSNTEAFF
TRBJ2-2 TRBD2 TRBV2 . TGTGCCTCCAGAGACGGGGGGGCGTCCGGGGAGCTGTTTTTT CASRDGGASGELFF
TRBJ2-5 . TRBV27 . TGTGCCAGCAGTTTATTCGGAGCGCTGGCGTGGAGGAGGGAGACCCAGTACTTC CASSLFGALAWRRETQYF
TRBJ1-1 . TRBV5-8 once TGTGCCAGCAGCTTGGCGGGGGGGAACACTGAAGCTTTCTTT CASSLAGGNTEAFF
TRBJ2-1 TRBD2 TRBV7-9 . TGTGCCAGCAGCTTATTCGGGGGGATCAATGAGCAGTTCTTC CASSLFGGINEQFF
TRBJ2-2 TRBD1 TRBV25-1 . TGTGCCAGCTCCGCACAGGGGGCGGCCACCGGGGAGCTGTTTTTT CASSAQGAATGELFF
TRBJ1-5 . TRBV25-1 once TGTGCCAGCAGTGGCGGTGCCCCCAATCAGCCCCAGCATTTT CASSGGAPNQPQHF
TRBJ2-1 TRBD2 TRBV27 . TGTGCCAGCAGTTTAGGGCTAGCGGGATACAATGAGCAGTTCTTC CASSLGLAGYNEQFF
TRBJ1-4 . TRBV27 . TGTGCCAGCAGTCTCGATACGGGCCTGCAGGGAAAACTGTTTTTT CASSLDTGLQGKLFF
TRBJ1-2 . TRBV11-2 once TGTGCCAGCAGGCGAACAGGGTTCAGTGGCTACACCTTC CASRRTGFSGYTF
TRBJ1-4 . TRBV5-6 . TGTGCCAGCAGCTTGGCACCAATAGGACTTCGGGCTAATGAAAAACTGTTTTTT CASSLAPIGLRANEKLFF
TRBJ1-2 . TRBV23-1 . TGCGCCAGCAGCCCGGACACGCACAAGTGCTATGGCTACACCTTC CASSPDTHKCYGYTF
TRBJ2-6 . TRBV4-2 once TGTGCCAGCAGCCAAGGATCTGTTAGCTCTGGGGCCAACGTCCTGACTTTC CASSQGSVSSGANVLTF
TRBJ2-7 TRBD2 TRBV6-6 . TGTGCCAGCAGTTCGGCGGGACTAGGAGCCTACGAGCAGTACTTC CASSSAGLGAYEQYF
TRBJ2-6 TRBD1 TRBV18 . TGTGCCAGCTCACCGAGGGGACAGGGGTCCCAGGATGGGGCCAACGTCCTGACTTTC CASSPRGQGSQDGANVLTF
TRBJ2-5 . TRBV10-1 . TGCGCCAGCAGTGAACACCGAGGGGAGACCCAGTACTTC CASSEHRGETQYF
TRBJ1-1 TRBD1 TRBV5-6 . TGTGCCAGCAGCGGGGGGACAGAATTCTACACTGAAGCTTTCTTT CASSGGTEFYTEAFF
TRBJ2-7 TRBD1 TRBV18 . TGTGCCAGCTCACCAACGGGACAGGGGTTCTCCTACGAGCAGTACTTC CASSPTGQGFSYEQYF
TRBJ1-3 . TRBV6-6 . TGTGCCAGCAGTTATCCAGGGACTGGAAACACCATATATTTT CASSYPGTGNTIYF
TRBJ1-4 . TRBV29-1 . TGCAGCGTTGAATCGTCGGGAAATGAAAAACTGTTTTTT CSVESSGNEKLFF
TRBJ2-1 . TRBV27 . TGTGCCAGCAGTCAGATCCCCTCCTACAATGAGCAGTTCTTC CASSQIPSYNEQFF
TRBJ2-7 TRBD2 TRBV7-3 . TGTGCCAGCAGCTTATGGTCGGGAGGGCCCTACGAGCAGTACTTC CASSLWSGGPYEQYF
TRBJ1-1 . TRBV5-1 once TGCGCCAGCAGCTTTGCGGGGCTTGAAGCTTTCTTT CASSFAGLEAFF
TRBJ2-1 TRBD2 TRBV7-9 . TGTGCCAGCGGAACTAGCGCCCATGAGCAGTTCTTC CASGTSAHEQFF
TRBJ1-5 . TRBV10-2 . TGCGCCAGCAGTCCCGAATCTACGTATAGCAATCAGCCCCAGCATTTT CASSPESTYSNQPQHF
TRBJ1-5 . TRBV5-6 . TGTGCCAGCAGCTTACAGGGCCCCAATCAGCCCCAGCATTTT CASSLQGPNQPQHF
TRBJ2-7 TRBD1 TRBV29-1 . TGCAGCGTTGAAGTTCGGGACAGGGGATCCTACGAGCAGTACTTC CSVEVRDRGSYEQYF
TRBJ1-1 . TRBV6-6 . TGTGCCAGCAGCCGAGACAGGACAAACACTGAAGCTTTCTTT CASSRDRTNTEAFF
TRBJ1-2 . TRBV19 . TGTGCCAGTAGAGACAGGCTGTATGGCTACACCTTC CASRDRLYGYTF
TRBJ1-1 TRBD1 TRBV9 . TGTGCCAGCAGCGGAGGACAGGGGTACACTGAAGCTTTCTTT CASSGGQGYTEAFF
TRBJ2-4 TRBD1 TRBV19 many TGTGCCAGTAGTATAGCGGGGAACGGACAGGGGGCGGGAGGTTGGAACATTCAGTACTTC CASSIAGNGQGAGGWNIQYF
TRBJ1-5 TRBD1 TRBV19 . TGTGCCAGCGGATTAACAGGGGGCGCCGTCAATCAGCCCCAGCATTTT CASGLTGGAVNQPQHF
TRBJ2-1 TRBD2 TRBV30 once TGTGCCTGGAGTGCCGGGACTAGCGGGGGAAATGAGCAGTTCTTC CAWSAGTSGGNEQFF
TRBJ2-6 . TRBV10-3 . TGTGCCATTCAGGGCTCCGGGGCCAACGTCCTGACTTTC CAIQGSGANVLTF
TRBJ2-1 . TRBV29-1 . TGCAGCGTTGACGGCGGGCCCCGTTATGAGCAGTTCTTC CSVDGGPRYEQFF
TRBJ1-2 TRBD1 TRBV29-1 few TGCAGCGTGAGGACAGGAATGGATGGCTACACCTTC CSVRTGMDGYTF
TRBJ1-4 . TRBV25-1 . TGTGCCAGCAGTGACCTACAGCGAGGGGGAGAAAAACTGTTTTTT CASSDLQRGGEKLFF
TRBJ1-2 . TRBV7-9 . TGTGCCAGCAGCCCCTCGACACTAGCTAACTATGGCTACACCTTC CASSPSTLANYGYTF
TRBJ1-3 . TRBV30 . TGTGCCTGGAGATCAATCCGGGGCTCTGGAAACACCATATATTTT CAWRSIRGSGNTIYF
TRBJ2-2 . TRBV19 once TGTGCCAGTAGACGGGTTACCGGGGAGCTGTTTTTT CASRRVTGELFF
TRBJ2-5 TRBD2 TRBV19 . TGTGCCAGTAGTCCTGATGGACTAGCGGGAGGTCAAGAGACCCAGTACTTC CASSPDGLAGGQETQYF
TRBJ2-2 . TRBV7-6 . TGTGCCAGCAGTCCTACCCACAACACCGGGGAGCTGTTTTTT CASSPTHNTGELFF
TRBJ2-7 TRBD1 TRBV5-6 . TGTGCCAGCAGCGTAGACTTGACAGGGAACGAGCAGTACTTC CASSVDLTGNEQYF
TRBJ1-2 TRBD1 TRBV5-1 . TGCGCCAGCAGCTCACGAGGACAGGGGGTTCCCTATGGCTACACCTTC CASSSRGQGVPYGYTF
TRBJ2-3 TRBD1 TRBV25-1 . TGTGCCAGCAGGGGGGGACAGGGGGTGGCAGATACGCAGTATTTT CASRGGQGVADTQYF